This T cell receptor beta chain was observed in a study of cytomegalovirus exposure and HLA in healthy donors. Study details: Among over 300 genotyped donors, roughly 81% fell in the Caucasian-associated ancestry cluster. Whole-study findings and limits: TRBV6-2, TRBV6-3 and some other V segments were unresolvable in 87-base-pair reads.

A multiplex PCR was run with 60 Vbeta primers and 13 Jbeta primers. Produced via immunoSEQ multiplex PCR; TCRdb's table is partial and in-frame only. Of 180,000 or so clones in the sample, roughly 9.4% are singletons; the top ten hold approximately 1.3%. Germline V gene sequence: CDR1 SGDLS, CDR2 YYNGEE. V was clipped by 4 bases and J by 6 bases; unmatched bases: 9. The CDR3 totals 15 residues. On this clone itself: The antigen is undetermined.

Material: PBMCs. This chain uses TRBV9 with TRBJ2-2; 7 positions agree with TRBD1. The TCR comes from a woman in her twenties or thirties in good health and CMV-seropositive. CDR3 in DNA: TGTGCCAGCAGCCCAACAGGGGTACGGTCCGGGGAGCTGTTTTTT. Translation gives CASSPTGVRSGELFF. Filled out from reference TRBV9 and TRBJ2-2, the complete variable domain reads DSGVTQTPKHLITATGQRVTLRCSPRSGDLSVYWYQQSLDQGLQFLIQYYNGEERAKGNILERFSAQQFPDLHSELNLSSLELGDSALYFCASSPTGVRSGELFFGEGSRLTVL.